This T cell receptor beta chain came from a study of T cell responses to AZD1222 COVID-19 vaccine. Per germline, CDR1 MNHEY and CDR2 SVGAGI. This CDR3 is 15 amino acids long. J gave up 6 bases and V 2 bases, and 5 bases lay outside the gene matches. Note on this clone: Antigen specificity is unknown.

Here immunoSEQ multiplex PCR was the method, and the copy in TCRdb shows in-frame clones only, minus some. Here the sample spans approximately 64,000 clones, 84% being singletons. Study-level points and caveats: Unmutated variant regions reportedly attract nearly half of all spike-specific TCRs. Recipients of AZD1222 seropositive at baseline numbered only 6 or 7. Repertoire sampling occurred only after the peak T cell response.

This sequence joins TRBV6-5 and TRBJ2-1, with TRBD2 identical over 9 bases. The input for sequencing was peripheral blood, taken on day 0 of AZD1222 vaccination. The sequence derives from an adult in good health. This chain's CDR3 is CASSYGLAGPNEQFF. CDR3 bases: TGTGCCAGCAGTTACGGGCTAGCGGGGCCCAATGAGCAGTTCTTC.